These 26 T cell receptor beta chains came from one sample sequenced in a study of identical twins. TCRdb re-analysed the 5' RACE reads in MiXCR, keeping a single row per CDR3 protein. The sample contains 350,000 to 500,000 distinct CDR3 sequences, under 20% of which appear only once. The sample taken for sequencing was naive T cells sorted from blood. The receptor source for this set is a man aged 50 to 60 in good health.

The CDR3 is CASSFYPGTSGGSYNEQFF. The CDR3 bases are TGTGCCAGCAGTTTTTACCCTGGGACTAGCGGGGGCTCCTACAATGAGCAGTTCTTC. The V call is TRBV3-1, the J call TRBJ2-1; 14 bases match TRBD2. CDR3 size: 19 residues. After removal of 6 bases from V and 0 bases from J, the junction contained 10 bases not matched to a gene. Germline CDR1 reads LGHDT; CDR2 reads YNNKEL (reference sequence).

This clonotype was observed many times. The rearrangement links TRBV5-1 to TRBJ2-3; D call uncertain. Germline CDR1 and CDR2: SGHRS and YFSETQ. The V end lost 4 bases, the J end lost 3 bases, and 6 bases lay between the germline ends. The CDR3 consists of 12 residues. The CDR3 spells CASSTRTDTQYF. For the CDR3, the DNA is TGCGCCAGCAGCACGCGGACAGATACGCAGTATTTT.

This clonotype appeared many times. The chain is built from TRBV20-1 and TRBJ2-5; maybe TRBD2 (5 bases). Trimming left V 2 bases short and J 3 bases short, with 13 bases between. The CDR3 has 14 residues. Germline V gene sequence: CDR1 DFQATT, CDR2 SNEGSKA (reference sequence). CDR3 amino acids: CSARFPSNKETQYF. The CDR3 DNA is TGCAGTGCTAGATTCCCTAGCAACAAAGAGACCCAGTACTTC.

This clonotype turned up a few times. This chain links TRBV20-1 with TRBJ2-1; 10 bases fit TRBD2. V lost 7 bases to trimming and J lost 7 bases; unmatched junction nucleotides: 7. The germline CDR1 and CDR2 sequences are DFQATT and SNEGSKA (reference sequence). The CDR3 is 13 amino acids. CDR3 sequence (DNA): TGCAGTGTATCTAGCGGGGGCCTAAATGAGCAGTTCTTC. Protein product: CSVSSGGLNEQFF.

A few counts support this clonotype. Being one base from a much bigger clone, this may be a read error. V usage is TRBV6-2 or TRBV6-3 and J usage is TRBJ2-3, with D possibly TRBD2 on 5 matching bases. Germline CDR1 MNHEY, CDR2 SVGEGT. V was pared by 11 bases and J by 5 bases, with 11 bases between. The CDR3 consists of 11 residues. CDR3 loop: CAPSGRDTQYF. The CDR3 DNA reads TGTGCCCCCAGCGGACGAGATACGCAGTATTTT.

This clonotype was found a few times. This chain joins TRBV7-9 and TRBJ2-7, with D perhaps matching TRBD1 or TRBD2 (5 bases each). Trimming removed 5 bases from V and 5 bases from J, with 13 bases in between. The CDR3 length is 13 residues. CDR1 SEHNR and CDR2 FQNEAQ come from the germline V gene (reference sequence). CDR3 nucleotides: TGTGCCAGCAGCCGGGACCATGTCGACGAGCAGTACTTC. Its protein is CASSRDHVDEQYF.

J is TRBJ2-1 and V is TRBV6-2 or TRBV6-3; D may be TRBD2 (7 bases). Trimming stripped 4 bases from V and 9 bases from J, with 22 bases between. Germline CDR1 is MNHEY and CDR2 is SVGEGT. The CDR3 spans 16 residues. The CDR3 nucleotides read TGTGCCAGCAGTTTTCGTGCGGGGGCCCGGCGTTCTGAGCAGTTCTTC. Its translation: CASSFRAGARRSEQFF.

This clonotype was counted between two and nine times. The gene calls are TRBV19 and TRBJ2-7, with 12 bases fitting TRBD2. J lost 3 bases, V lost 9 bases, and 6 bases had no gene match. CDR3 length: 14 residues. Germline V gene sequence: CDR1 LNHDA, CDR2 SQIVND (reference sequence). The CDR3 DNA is TGTGCCAGCAAACTAGCGGGAGGAAACTACGAGCAGTACTTC. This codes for CASKLAGGNYEQYF.

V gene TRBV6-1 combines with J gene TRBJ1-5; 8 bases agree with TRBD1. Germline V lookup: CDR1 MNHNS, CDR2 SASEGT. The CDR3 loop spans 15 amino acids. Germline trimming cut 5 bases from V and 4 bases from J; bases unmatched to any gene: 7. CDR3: CASSLVQGGNQPQHF. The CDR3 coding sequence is TGTGCCAGCAGTCTAGTACAGGGGGGGAATCAGCCCCAGCATTTT.

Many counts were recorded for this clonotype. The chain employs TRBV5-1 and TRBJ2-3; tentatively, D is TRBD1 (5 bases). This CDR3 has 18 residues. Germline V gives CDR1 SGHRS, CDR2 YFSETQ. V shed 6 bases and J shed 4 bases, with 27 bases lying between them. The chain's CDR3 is CASKTSGHLGLSADTQYF. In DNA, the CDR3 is TGCGCCAGCAAAACCTCCGGACACCTCGGTCTGTCGGCAGATACGCAGTATTTT.

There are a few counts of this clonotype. The CDR3 sequence is CSARDLGDPKETQYF. CDR3 nucleotide sequence: TGCAGTGCTAGAGATCTGGGGGACCCAAAAGAGACCCAGTACTTC. The rearrangement joins TRBV20-1 to TRBJ2-5; D may correspond to TRBD1 or TRBD2 (5 bases each). Germline CDR1 reads DFQATT; CDR2 reads SNEGSKA (reference sequence). The CDR3 has 15 amino acids. V lost 0 bases, J lost 3 bases, and 14 bases lay in between.

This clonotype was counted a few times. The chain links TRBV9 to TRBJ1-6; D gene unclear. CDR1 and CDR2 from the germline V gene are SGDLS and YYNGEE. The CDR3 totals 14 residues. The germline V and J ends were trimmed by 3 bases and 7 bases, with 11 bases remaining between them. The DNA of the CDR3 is TGTGCCAGCAGCGGGAGGCACGGGAATTCACCCCTCCACTTT. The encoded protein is CASSGRHGNSPLHF. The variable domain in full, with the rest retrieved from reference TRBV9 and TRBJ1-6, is DSGVTQTPKHLITATGQRVTLRCSPRSGDLSVYWYQQSLDQGLQFLIQYYNGEERAKGNILERFSAQQFPDLHSELNLSSLELGDSALYFCASSGRHGNSPLHFGNGTRLTVT.

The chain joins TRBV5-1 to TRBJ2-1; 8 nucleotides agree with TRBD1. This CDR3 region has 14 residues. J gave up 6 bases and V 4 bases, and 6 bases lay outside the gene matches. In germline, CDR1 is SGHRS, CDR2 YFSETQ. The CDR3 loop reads CASSGGQAANEQFF. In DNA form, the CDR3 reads TGCGCCAGCAGCGGGGGACAGGCCGCCAATGAGCAGTTCTTC.

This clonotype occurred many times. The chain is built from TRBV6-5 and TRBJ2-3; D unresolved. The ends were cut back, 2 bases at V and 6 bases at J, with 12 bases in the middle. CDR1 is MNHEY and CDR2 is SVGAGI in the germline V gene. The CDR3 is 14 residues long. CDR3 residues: CASSYGPFGDTQYF. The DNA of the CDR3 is TGTGCCAGCAGTTACGGCCCCTTCGGGGATACGCAGTATTTT.

This CDR3 reads CAIRVTEAYEQYF. The CDR3 DNA sequence: TGTGCCATCAGGGTGACAGAAGCATACGAGCAGTACTTC. The chain combines TRBV10-3 with TRBJ2-7; possible D gene TRBD1, 5 bases. Germline V gene sequence: CDR1 ENHRY, CDR2 SYGVKD. V was clipped by 6 bases and J by 4 bases, with 13 bases between them. The CDR3 sequence is 13 residues long.

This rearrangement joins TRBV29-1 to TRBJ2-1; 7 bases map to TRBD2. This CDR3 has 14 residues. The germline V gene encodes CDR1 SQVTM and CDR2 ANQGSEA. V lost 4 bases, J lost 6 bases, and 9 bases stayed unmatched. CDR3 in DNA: TGCAGCGTTGGATTGGGGACTACAGTCAATGAGCAGTTCTTC. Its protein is CSVGLGTTVNEQFF.

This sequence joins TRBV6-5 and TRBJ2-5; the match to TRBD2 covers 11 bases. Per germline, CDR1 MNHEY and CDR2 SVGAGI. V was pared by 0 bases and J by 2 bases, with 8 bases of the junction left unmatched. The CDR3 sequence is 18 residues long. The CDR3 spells CASSYSGGLADSQETQYF. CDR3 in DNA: TGTGCCAGCAGTTACTCGGGGGGACTAGCGGACTCACAAGAGACCCAGTACTTC.

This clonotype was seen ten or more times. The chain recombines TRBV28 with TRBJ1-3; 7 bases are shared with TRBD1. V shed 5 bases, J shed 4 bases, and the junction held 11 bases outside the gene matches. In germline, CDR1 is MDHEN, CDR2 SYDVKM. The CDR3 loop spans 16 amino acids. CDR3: CASSPGGFSLGNTIYF. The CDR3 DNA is TGTGCCAGCAGTCCAGGGGGGTTCTCGTTAGGAAACACCATATATTTT.

CDR3 DNA sequence: TGTGCCAGCAGTTCCCCGGGACTAGCGGGATCACCTCAGTTCTTC. This translates into CASSSPGLAGSPQFF. The chain has TRBV12-3 or TRBV12-4 and TRBJ2-1; TRBD2 agrees at 13 bases. Trimming removed 4 bases from V and 13 bases from J; junction bases left unmatched: 10. The CDR3 extends over 15 amino acids.

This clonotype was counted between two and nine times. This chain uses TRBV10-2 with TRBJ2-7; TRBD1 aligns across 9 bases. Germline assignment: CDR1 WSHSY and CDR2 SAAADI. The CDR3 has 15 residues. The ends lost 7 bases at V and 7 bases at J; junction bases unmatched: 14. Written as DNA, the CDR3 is TGCGCCAGCATTCGTACAGGGGGCTCCCGGTTGGAGCAGTACTTC. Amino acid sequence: CASIRTGGSRLEQYF.

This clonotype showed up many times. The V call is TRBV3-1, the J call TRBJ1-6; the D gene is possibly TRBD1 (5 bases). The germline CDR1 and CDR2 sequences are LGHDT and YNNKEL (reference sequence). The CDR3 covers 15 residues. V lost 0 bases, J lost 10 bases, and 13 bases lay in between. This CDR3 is CASSQDTGFYSPLHF. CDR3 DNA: TGTGCCAGCAGCCAAGATACAGGCTTTTACTCACCCCTCCACTTT.

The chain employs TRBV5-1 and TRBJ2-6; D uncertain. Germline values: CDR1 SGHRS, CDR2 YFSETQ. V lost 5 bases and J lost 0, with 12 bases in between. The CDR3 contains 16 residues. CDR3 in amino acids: CASSFSASSGANVLTF. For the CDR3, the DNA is TGCGCCAGCAGTTTCTCAGCGAGCTCTGGGGCCAACGTCCTGACTTTC.

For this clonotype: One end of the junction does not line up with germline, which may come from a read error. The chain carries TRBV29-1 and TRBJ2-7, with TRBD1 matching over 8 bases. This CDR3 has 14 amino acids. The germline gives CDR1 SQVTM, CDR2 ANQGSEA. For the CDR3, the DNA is TGCAGCGTCGAAGGGACAGGCCGAACCTACGAGCAGTACTTC. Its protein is CSVEGTGRTYEQYF.

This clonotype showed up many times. The CDR3: CASSQTDYNSPLHF. In DNA, the CDR3 is TGCGCCAGCAGCCAGACAGATTATAATTCACCCCTCCACTTT. V gene TRBV4-3 combines with J gene TRBJ1-6; the D gene is possibly TRBD1 (5 bases). There are 14 residues in the CDR3. V was pared by 3 bases and J by 4 bases, with 7 bases between. Germline values: CDR1 LGHNA, CDR2 YSLEER.

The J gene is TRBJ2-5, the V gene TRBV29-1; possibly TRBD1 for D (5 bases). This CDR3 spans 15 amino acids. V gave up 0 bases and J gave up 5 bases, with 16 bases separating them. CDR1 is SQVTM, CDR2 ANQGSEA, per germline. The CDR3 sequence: CSVEDSGQGWETQYF. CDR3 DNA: TGCAGCGTTGAAGATTCGGGTCAGGGTTGGGAGACCCAGTACTTC.

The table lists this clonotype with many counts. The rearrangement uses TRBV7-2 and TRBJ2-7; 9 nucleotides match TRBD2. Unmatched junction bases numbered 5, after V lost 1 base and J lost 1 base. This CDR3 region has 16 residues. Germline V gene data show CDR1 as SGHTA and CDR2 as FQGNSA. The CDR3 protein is CASSLVISGSSYEQYF. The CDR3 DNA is TGTGCCAGCAGCTTAGTTATTAGCGGGAGTTCCTACGAGCAGTACTTC.